This T cell receptor (beta chain) stems from a study of PD-1 blockade in classical Hodgkin lymphoma. Germline assignment: CDR1 MGHRA and CDR2 YSYEKL. The CDR3 is 15 residues long. The V gene lost 1 base and the J gene lost 2 bases, with 12 bases spanning the gap. Profiling relied on immunoSEQ multiplex PCR, and the TCRdb table lists in-frame clones only, not all of them. The sample holds about 40,000 clones, about 90% seen once. Of note for this clone: What it binds is unknown.

All patients relapsed after autologous stem cell transplantation, and brentuximab vedotin exposure varied. The study's findings and limits: Reports indicated that newly diagnosed patients had lower baseline TCR diversity than healthy donors did.

The receptor comes from a human donor with classical Hodgkin lymphoma. The source was peripheral blood mononuclear cells (PBMCs), collected at baseline. The V gene is TRBV4-1, the J gene TRBJ2-7; D gene uncertain. Here the CDR3 reads CASSQGSRLPYEQYF. The CDR3, as DNA: TGCGCCAGCAGCCAAGGGAGCCGCTTGCCCTACGAGCAGTACTTC.